This T cell receptor (beta chain) derives from a study of monozygotic twins with inflammatory bowel disease (dated by TCRdb to about 2019). Concerning the study at large: A total of around 30 monozygotic twin pairs were included in the full study, comprising nine German pairs (four IBD-concordant, five IBD-discordant) and 19 IBD-discordant Danish pairs. Each individual had, on average, about 151 000 unique TCRalpha sequences and 181 000 unique TCRbeta sequences available for analysis. The search for disease-associated traits relied mainly on comparing IBD patients with their genetically identical healthy co-twins within discordant pairs. Paper-wide results and their limitations: The results gave no support for a single strong signal or clonotype linked to IBD. Repertoire similarity did not differ between concordant and discordant twins, which could be due to limited statistical power. IBD patients had lower TCRbeta repertoire diversity, measured by the inverse Simpson index, than their healthy co-twins. Background noise and inter-individual variability may have been introduced into the repertoires by the differing immunosuppressive treatments among patients. Compared with healthy twins, IBD patients had fewer clonotypes in common with other individuals, a difference most pronounced in patients showing signs of disease activity. The analysis was unable to tell different T cell subtypes apart.

From each donor, an approximately 2.5 ml peripheral blood sample was drawn into PAXgene tubes and stored at -80 degrees C. Total RNA was isolated from whole blood with the PAXgene blood miRNA kit on an automated QIAcube, without T cell sorting. Peripheral blood from monozygotic twin pairs, either concordant or discordant for inflammatory bowel disease, underwent deep TCRalpha and TCRbeta repertoire profiling that used unique molecular barcoding. For every twin pair, smoking habits were documented, and each individual was categorised as a current, former or never smoker. The library was made by 5' RACE. Preparation of each TCR library used roughly 3.5 ug of total RNA. cDNA was synthesized with SMARTScribe reverse transcriptase in eight separate reactions per sample. During cDNA synthesis, template switching was used to introduce unique molecular identifiers that contained a 6-nucleotide sample barcode. TCRalpha and TCRbeta cDNA was amplified in two nested PCRs of approximately 17 and 9 cycles, and bead purification was carried out after each PCR. Before amplification, cDNA was treated with uracil DNA-glycosylase and purified using the QIAquick PCR purification kit. The second PCR added Illumina TruSeq-compatible adapters along with sample-specific barcodes. TapeStation and Qubit were used to check library quality and concentration, and approximately 5.4 ng of each library was pooled. Sequencing of the pooled libraries was done on an Illumina HiSeq2500 single-index Rapid Run using custom sequencing primers and 2 x 100 bp reads. As for the authors' bioinformatics: UMI-based consensus assembly with MiGEC version 1.2.6 was used to correct PCR and sequencing errors. V(D)J alignment, clonotype assembly and CDR3 extraction were performed with MiXCR version 2.1.1. Gene usage, clonotype sharing and MAIT/NKT TCR abundance were normalised by analysing the top 1000, 10 000 and 20 000 clonotypes per sample. After downsampling to 27 000 UMIs, diversity was calculated as the inverse Simpson index using the vegan R package. Statistical testing used paired Mann-Whitney U tests on the discordant twin pairs and applied Benjamini-Hochberg correction for multiple testing. One entry per CDR3 protein sequence results from the TCRdb reprocessing of the reads, with DNA left out. The V and J calls were not made by the authors but by TCRdb's processing. This sample's table lists tens of thousands of distinct CDR3 sequences. The ten largest account for around 6.8% of the sample.

Note on this clonotype: It has no known antigen specificity.

CDR1 and CDR2, per the germline V gene, are SNHLY and FYNNEI. The CDR3 has 14 amino acids, counting the end cysteine and phenylalanine. No DNA is given. Sequenced material: blood. The receptor was derived from a human donor with ulcerative colitis or Crohn's disease, or a healthy co-twin of an affected twin (not recorded which). Recombination connected TRBV2 to TRBJ2-1; TCRdb outputs TRBD1, but without DNA this stays unchecked. The CDR3 here reads CASRAQGVYNEQFF.